This entry lists 4 T cell receptor beta chains sequenced from one sample in a study of identical twins (dated by TCRdb to about 2016). Library preparation used 5' RACE. Instrument on record: Illumina HiSeq 2000. In TCRdb, the public reads were trimmed at Q25 with fastp and aligned with MiXCR, with productive beta chains retained. Identical CDR3 proteins give one entry, which carries the most common genes and DNA. Here the sample has 400,000 to 650,000 distinct CDR3 sequences; 22% occur a single time. The ten largest clones represent 0.91% of the sample. This sample also belongs to another study, concerning T cells expressing NK-cell markers.

Sequenced material: CD4+ T cells sorted from blood. These receptors were collected from a woman in her late teens or twenties in good health.

This chain uses TRBV19 with TRBJ2-2; D tentatively reads TRBD1 or TRBD2 (5 bases each). The CDR3 sequence is 15 residues long. CDR1 is LNHDA, CDR2 SQIVND, per germline (reference sequence). V lost 6 bases, J lost 2 bases, and 13 bases lay in between. The CDR3 region has the DNA TGTGCCAGTAGGCTAGGGGACCGCAACACCGGGGAGCTGTTTTTT. It encodes CASRLGDRNTGELFF. Full variable domain (missing parts from reference TRBV19 and TRBJ2-2): DGGITQSPKYLFRKEGQNVTLSCEQNLNHDAMYWYRQDPGQGLRLIYYSQIVNDFQKGDIAEGYSVSREKKESFPLTVTSAQKNPTAFYLCASRLGDRNTGELFFGEGSRLTVL.

Regarding this clonotype: A read error may explain this, as a much larger clone is one base away. The chain combines TRBV20-1 with TRBJ2-1; D uncertain. CDR3 length equals 11 residues. Germline lookup yields CDR1 DFQATT and CDR2 SNEGSKA (reference sequence). Trimming pared 1 base from V and 8 bases from J, leaving 6 bases between. CDR3 sequence reads: CSARVQYEQFF. Here the CDR3 DNA reads TGCAGTGCTAGAGTGCAGTATGAGCAGTTCTTC.

J is TRBJ2-6 and V is TRBV3-1; no firm D call. The V gene lost 3 bases and the J gene lost 8 bases, with 8 bases spanning the gap. This CDR3 region has 13 residues. CDR1 and CDR2 (germline): LGHDT, YNNKEL (reference sequence). The CDR3 DNA follows: TGTGCCAGCAGCCACCAGTCCCCCAACGTCCTGACTTTC. Its protein product is CASSHQSPNVLTF.

Many counts were recorded for this clonotype. The chain is built from TRBV5-1 and TRBJ2-1; tentative D call: TRBD2 (6 bases). The CDR3 is 14 residues long. Trimming left V 1 base short and J 8 bases short, with 13 bases between. Per the germline V gene, CDR1 is SGHRS and CDR2 is YFSETQ. The CDR3 is CASSLSLAVDEQFF. CDR3 nucleotide sequence: TGCGCCAGCAGCTTGTCACTAGCAGTTGATGAGCAGTTCTTC.